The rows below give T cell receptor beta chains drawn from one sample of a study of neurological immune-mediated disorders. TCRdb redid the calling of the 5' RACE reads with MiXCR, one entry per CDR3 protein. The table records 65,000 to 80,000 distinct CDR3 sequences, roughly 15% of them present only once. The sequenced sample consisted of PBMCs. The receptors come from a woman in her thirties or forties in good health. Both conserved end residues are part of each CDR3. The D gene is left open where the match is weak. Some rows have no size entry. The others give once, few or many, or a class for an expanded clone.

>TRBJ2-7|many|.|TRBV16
TGTGCCAGCAGCCGGCCCACCTACGAGCAGTACTTC
CASSRPTYEQYF
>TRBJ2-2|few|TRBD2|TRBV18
TGTGCCAGCTCACCGACCGTCCCGGGGACTACGAACACCGGGGAGCTGTTTTTT
CASSPTVPGTTNTGELFF
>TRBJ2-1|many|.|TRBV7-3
TGTGCCAGCAGCCCCGAGGGAGGCATTCCCTACAATGAGCAGTTCTTC
CASSPEGGIPYNEQFF
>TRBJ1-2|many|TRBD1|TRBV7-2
TGTGCCAGCAGCTCGTCGCCGGGACAGAGATTC
CASSSSPGQRF
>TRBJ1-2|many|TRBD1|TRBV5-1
TGCGCCAGCAGATCAGGGGGCCCGAACTATGGCTACACCTTC
CASRSGGPNYGYTF
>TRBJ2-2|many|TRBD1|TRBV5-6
TGTGCCAGCAGCGTCCGGGACAGGGGCCTCTCCGGGGAGCTGTTTTTT
CASSVRDRGLSGELFF
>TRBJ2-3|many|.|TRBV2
TGTGCCAGCAGGGAGCGGGCCCTCACAGATACGCAGTATTTT
CASRERALTDTQYF
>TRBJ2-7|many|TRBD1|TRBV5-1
TGCGCCAGCAGCTACTCGGGACAGGCCTCCTACGAGCAGTACTTC
CASSYSGQASYEQYF
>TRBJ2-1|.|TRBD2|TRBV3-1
TGTGCCAGCATTCAAGGCCTCTTAGCGGGGGGAGGGAATGAGCAGTTCTTC
CASIQGLLAGGGNEQFF
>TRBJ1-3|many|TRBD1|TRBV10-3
TGTGCCATCAAGCGGGACAGGGAGTGGAACACCATATATTTT
CAIKRDREWNTIYF
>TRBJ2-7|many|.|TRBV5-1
TGCGCCAGCAGCTTGGTCGATTCAAACGAGCAGTACTTC
CASSLVDSNEQYF
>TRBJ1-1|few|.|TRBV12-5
TGTGCTAGTGGCCCACCCAGGACCCATGGGGGCACTGAAGCTTTCTTT
CASGPPRTHGGTEAFF
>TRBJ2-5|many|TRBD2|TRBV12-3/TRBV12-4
TGTGCCAGCAGGACCACGGGAGGGGAGACCCAGTACTTC
CASRTTGGETQYF
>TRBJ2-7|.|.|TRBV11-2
TGTGCCAGCACAAGGACCGGCGCCTACGAGCAGTACTTC
CASTRTGAYEQYF
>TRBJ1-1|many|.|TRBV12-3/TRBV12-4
TGTGCCAGCGCCCGGGTTTGGAACACTGAAGCTTTCTTT
CASARVWNTEAFF
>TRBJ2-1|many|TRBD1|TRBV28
TGTGCCAGCTACGGGGACAGGGCGGTTGATGAGCAGTTCTTC
CASYGDRAVDEQFF
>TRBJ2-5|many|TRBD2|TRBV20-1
TGCAGTGCTACAGGGGGTAGCGGGGGGTTCCAAGAGACCCAGTACTTC
CSATGGSGGFQETQYF
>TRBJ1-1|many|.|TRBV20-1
TGCAGTGCCCCCTTACGGGGTGAAGCTTTCTTT
CSAPLRGEAFF
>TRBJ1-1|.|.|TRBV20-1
TGCAGTGCTAGTTCGGGGGAACATGCTTTCTTT
CSASSGEHAFF
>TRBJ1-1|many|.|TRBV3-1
TGTGCCAGCAGCCAAGTTCAGGGTGAGACAGCTTTCTTT
CASSQVQGETAFF
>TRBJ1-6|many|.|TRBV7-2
TGTGCCAGCAGCTTAGAGTCTCACGGAGGTTCACCCCTCCACTTT
CASSLESHGGSPLHF
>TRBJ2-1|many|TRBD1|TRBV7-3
TGTGCCAGCAGCCAGACACAGGGGGAGCATGAGCAGTTCTTC
CASSQTQGEHEQFF
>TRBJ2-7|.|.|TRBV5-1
TGCGCCAGCAGCTTGGTTCCGCGGGATTACGAGCAGTACTTC
CASSLVPRDYEQYF
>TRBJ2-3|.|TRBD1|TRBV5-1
TGCGCCAGCAGCTTGGCCGGGACAGGGGTTCAAGATACGCAGTATTTT
CASSLAGTGVQDTQYF
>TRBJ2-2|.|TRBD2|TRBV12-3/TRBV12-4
TGTGCCAGCAGGAAGTCCGGGGGGGCCGGGGAGCTGTTTTTT
CASRKSGGAGELFF
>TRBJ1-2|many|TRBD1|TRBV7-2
TGTGCCAGCAGCTTATCGACAGGGCACACCTTC
CASSLSTGHTF